This TCR beta chain was obtained from a study of blood T cell repertoires in COVID-19. The V and J ends lost 3 bases and 5 bases respectively, with 10 bases between them. The CDR3 is made up of 13 amino acids. Only in-frame clones appear in the TCRdb table, and some are missing; sequencing was by immunoSEQ multiplex PCR. The data contain over 85,000 clones, over 80% of them singletons. Sequenced: peripheral blood. The TCR sequence derives from a man over 45 with acute or convalescent COVID-19. The chain uses TRBV12-3 or TRBV12-4 and TRBJ2-5; D remains ambiguous. The CDR3 bases are TGTGCCAGCAGTTTGCTTGTACGGGAGACCCAGTACTTC. Residues: CASSLLVRETQYF.